Sequencing of this TCR beta chain was carried out in a study of regulatory T cells in long-lasting Graves disease. Whole-study results and caveats: Favored gene segments in persistent disease were TRBV28, TRBJ1-2 and TRBJ2-5. Graves' patients with persistent disease showed TCR diversity lower than patients newly diagnosed.

Arm-PCR with iRepertoire HTBI primers amplified the CDR3 regions for these TCR beta libraries. TCRdb itself ran the multiplex PCR reads through MiXCR, one entry per CDR3 protein. The data hold some 440,000 distinct CDR3 sequences, with less than 25% observed a single time. Noted time point: persistent/refractory GD, antithyroid drugs over 5 years with positive TRAb. RNA from PBMCs was the source of the TCR library. As a group, patients came from one endocrinology department in Xi'an, China. This clonotype turned up a few times. The antigen is not known. CDR1 is SGHRS and CDR2 is YFSETQ in the germline V gene. Trimming took 0 bases from V and 0 from J, leaving 9 bases between them. The CDR3 is made up of 15 amino acids.

The sample here was peripheral blood mononuclear cells (PBMCs), taken when the disease was refractory, from a patient treated with antithyroid drugs. This sequence was found in a female donor with Graves disease. This chain connects TRBV5-1 to TRBJ1-1; D remains ambiguous. The CDR3 nucleotides are TGCGCCAGCAGCTTGGGCCCACTTATGAACACTGAAGCTTTCTTT. This codes for CASSLGPLMNTEAFF.